These T cell receptor beta chains were read from a single sample in a study of T cell repertoires in ileal Crohn's disease. Clones were read by immunoSEQ multiplex PCR, and TCRdb kept only the in-frame ones, dropping some. The data hold about 30,000 clones, with around 80% observed a single time. Input material: ileal tissue. These receptors all come from an adult with Crohn's disease. Each CDR3 is given with its conserved first and last residue. The D gene is left open where the match is weak. Only part of the rows carry a size: once, few, many, or a class if the clone is expanded.

>NA|once|TRBJ2-7|TRBV6-6
CASTDRQGGDYEQYF
TGTGCCAGCACCGATCGCCAAGGAGGGGATTACGAGCAGTACTTC
>NA|NA|TRBJ1-4|TRBV5-1
CASSLGDSAVGKLFF
TGCGCCAGCAGCTTGGGTGACTCAGCGGTCGGAAAACTGTTTTTT
>NA|NA|TRBJ1-2|TRBV10-1
CASSESVRGLQGYTF
TGCGCCAGCAGTGAGTCGGTCCGGGGGTTGCAGGGCTACACCTTC
>NA|NA|TRBJ1-2|TRBV4-1
CASSHDTTYGYTF
TGCGCCAGCAGCCATGACACAACCTATGGCTACACCTTC
>NA|NA|TRBJ1-5|TRBV2
CASSEVVYQPQHF
TGTGCCAGCAGTGAAGTCGTCTATCAGCCCCAGCATTTT
>NA|once|TRBJ1-4|TRBV7-9
CASKPDNPWSEKLFF
TGTGCCAGCAAGCCGGACAACCCCTGGTCCGAAAAACTGTTTTTT
>TRBD1|NA|TRBJ1-2|TRBV19
CASTLTDRVSYTF
TGTGCCAGTACCCTGACAGACAGGGTTAGCTACACCTTC
>NA|once|TRBJ2-7|TRBV7-9
CASSLATGTYEQYF
TGTGCCAGCAGCTTAGCGACAGGAACCTACGAGCAGTACTTC
>TRBD1|NA|TRBJ1-1|TRBV6-6
CASTRQGATEAFF
TGTGCCAGCACCAGACAGGGGGCCACTGAAGCTTTCTTT
>NA|NA|TRBJ2-6|TRBV27
CASSLGGTGANVLTF
TGTGCCAGCAGTTTGGGGGGTACTGGGGCCAACGTCCTGACTTTC
>NA|NA|TRBJ2-1|TRBV7-2
CASSPPVYNEQFF
TGTGCCAGCAGCCCCCCCGTATACAATGAGCAGTTCTTC
>TRBD2|once|TRBJ2-1|TRBV5-4
CASSWSGGSYNEQFF
TGTGCCAGCAGCTGGAGCGGGGGCTCCTACAATGAGCAGTTCTTC
>TRBD1|NA|TRBJ2-3|TRBV5-1
CASSRDGIQGAGTDTQYF
TGCGCCAGCAGCCGGGATGGGATACAGGGGGCCGGGACAGATACGCAGTATTTT
>TRBD2|NA|TRBJ2-2|TRBV7-2
CASKLAGGIGELFF
TGTGCCAGCAAATTAGCGGGGGGGATCGGGGAGCTGTTTTTT
>TRBD1|NA|TRBJ1-1|TRBV19
CASSATGRNTEAFF
TGTGCCAGTAGTGCGACAGGGCGGAACACTGAAGCTTTCTTT
>NA|NA|TRBJ2-1|TRBV29-1
CSATDANYNEQFF
TGCAGCGCTACAGACGCAAACTACAATGAGCAGTTCTTC
>TRBD2|NA|TRBJ2-5|TRBV5-1
CASSHRGGEQETQYF
TGCGCCAGCAGTCACCGGGGGGGCGAACAAGAGACCCAGTACTTC
>NA|few|TRBJ2-7|TRBV9
CASSPQPGKPSYEQYF
TGTGCCAGCAGCCCACAACCAGGGAAGCCCTCCTACGAGCAGTACTTC
>TRBD2|NA|TRBJ2-1|TRBV5-1
CASSHQGLAGGYNEQFF
TGCGCCAGCAGCCATCAAGGACTAGCGGGGGGGTACAATGAGCAGTTCTTC
>NA|few|TRBJ1-2|TRBV10-3
CAISAGKPDGYTF
TGTGCCATCAGCGCAGGGAAGCCAGACGGCTACACCTTC
>NA|NA|TRBJ1-2|TRBV30
CAWSVRRGYGYTF
TGTGCCTGGAGTGTACGACGGGGCTATGGCTACACCTTC
>NA|once|TRBJ1-5|TRBV30
CAVEAGNQPQHF
TGTGCCGTTGAGGCGGGTAATCAGCCCCAGCATTTT
>TRBD1|NA|TRBJ1-4|TRBV4-1
CASSQGDRGREKLFF
TGCGCCAGCAGCCAAGGGGACAGGGGGCGTGAAAAACTGTTTTTT
>NA|NA|TRBJ2-1|TRBV7-9
CASRINNEQFF
TGTGCCAGCAGAATAAACAATGAGCAGTTCTTC
>NA|NA|TRBJ2-5|TRBV7-6
CASSQQASAEETQYF
TGTGCCAGCAGCCAGCAGGCCTCCGCTGAAGAGACCCAGTACTTC
>NA|NA|TRBJ2-1|TRBV18
CASSRLTDFNEQFF
TGTGCCAGCTCACGATTGACGGACTTCAATGAGCAGTTCTTC
>NA|few|TRBJ1-2|TRBV6-5
CASSYSGGGGYTF
TGTGCCAGCAGTTACTCTGGGGGAGGTGGCTACACCTTC
>TRBD2|once|TRBJ2-3|TRBV6-4
CASSERGGTDTQYF
TGTGCCAGCAGTGAGCGGGGGGGCACAGATACGCAGTATTTT
>NA|medium-sized|TRBJ2-7|TRBV7-9
CASSLGDPGHSYEQYF
TGTGCCAGCAGCTTAGGAGATCCGGGACACTCCTACGAGCAGTACTTC
>NA|once|TRBJ1-2|TRBV5-1
CASSLAQNYGYTF
TGCGCCAGCAGCTTGGCACAGAACTATGGCTACACCTTC
>TRBD2|NA|TRBJ2-5|TRBV7-9
CAGSLSGRGVRGETQYF
TGTGCCGGCAGCTTATCGGGGCGGGGGGTCCGGGGAGAGACCCAGTACTTC
>NA|NA|TRBJ1-3|TRBV4-3
CASSQDPGRAGNTIYF
TGCGCCAGCAGCCAAGATCCAGGCCGCGCGGGAAACACCATATATTTT
>NA|few|TRBJ2-5|TRBV7-2
CASSLVGRETQYF
TGTGCCAGCAGCTTAGTAGGCAGGGAGACCCAGTACTTC
>NA|NA|TRBJ2-7|TRBV11-2
CASSLDSAGHSREQYF
TGTGCCAGCAGCTTAGATAGCGCGGGCCATTCGCGGGAGCAGTACTTC
>TRBD1|NA|TRBJ2-7|TRBV5-4
CASSSGGQGPYEQYF
TGTGCCAGCAGCTCGGGGGGACAGGGACCCTACGAGCAGTACTTC
>NA|NA|TRBJ2-1|TRBV18
CASSPDLRRGNEQFF
TGTGCCAGCTCCCCGGACTTGCGGAGAGGCAATGAGCAGTTCTTC
>NA|NA|TRBJ2-2|TRBV27
CASKAANTGELFF
TGTGCCAGCAAAGCTGCGAACACCGGGGAGCTGTTTTTT
>NA|once|TRBJ1-5|TRBV7-9
CASSLVGGTGSNQPQHF
TGTGCCAGCAGCTTAGTGGGGGGGACGGGAAGCAATCAGCCCCAGCATTTT
>NA|NA|TRBJ1-1|TRBV7-3
CASSLRQVGNTEAFF
TGTGCCAGCAGCCTCCGACAGGTGGGAAACACTGAAGCTTTCTTT
>NA|once|TRBJ2-3|TRBV10-3
CATRTSPSTDTQYF
TGTGCCACCAGGACTTCCCCTAGCACAGATACGCAGTATTTT